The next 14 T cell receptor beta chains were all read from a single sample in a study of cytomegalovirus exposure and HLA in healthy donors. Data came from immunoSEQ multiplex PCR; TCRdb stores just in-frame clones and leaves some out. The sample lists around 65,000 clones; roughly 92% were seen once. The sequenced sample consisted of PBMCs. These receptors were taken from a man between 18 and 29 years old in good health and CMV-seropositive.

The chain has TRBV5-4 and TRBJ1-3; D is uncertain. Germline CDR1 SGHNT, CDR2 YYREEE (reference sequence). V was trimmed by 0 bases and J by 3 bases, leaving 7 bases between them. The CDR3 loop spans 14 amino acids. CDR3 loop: CASSLELSGNTIYF. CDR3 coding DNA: TGTGCCAGCAGCTTGGAACTAAGTGGAAACACCATATATTTT. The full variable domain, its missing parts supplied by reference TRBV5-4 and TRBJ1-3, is ETGVTQSPTHLIKTRGQQVTLRCSSQSGHNTVSWYQQALGQGPQFIFQYYREEENGRGNFPPRFSGLQFPNYSSELNVNALELDDSALYLCASSLELSGNTIYFGEGSWLTVV.

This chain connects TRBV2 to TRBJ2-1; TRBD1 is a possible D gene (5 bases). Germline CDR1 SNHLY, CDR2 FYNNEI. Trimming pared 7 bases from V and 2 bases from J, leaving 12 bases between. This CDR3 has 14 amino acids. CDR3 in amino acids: CASKGPRPYNEQFF. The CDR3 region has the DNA TGTGCCAGCAAGGGGCCCAGACCCTACAATGAGCAGTTCTTC.

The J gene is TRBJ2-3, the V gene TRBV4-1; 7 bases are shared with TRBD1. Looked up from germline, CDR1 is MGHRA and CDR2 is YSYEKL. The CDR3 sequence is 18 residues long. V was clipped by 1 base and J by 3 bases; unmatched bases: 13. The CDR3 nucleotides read TGCGCCAGCAGCCAAGGAATATCAGGGGGTAGGGGGACAGATACGCAGTATTTT. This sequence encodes CASSQGISGGRGTDTQYF.

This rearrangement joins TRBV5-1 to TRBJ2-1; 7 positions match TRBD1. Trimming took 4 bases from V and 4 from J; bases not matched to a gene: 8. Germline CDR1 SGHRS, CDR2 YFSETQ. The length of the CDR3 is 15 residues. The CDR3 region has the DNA TGCGCCAGCAGCCGTCCGGGACAGAATTACAATGAGCAGTTCTTC. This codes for CASSRPGQNYNEQFF.

The CDR3, as DNA: TGTGCCAGCTGGGGACTAGCGGGAGAGGGACGGGGGTTCTTC. Its protein product is CASWGLAGEGRGFF. This rearrangement joins TRBV2 to TRBJ2-1, with 14 bases aligning to TRBD2. The CDR3 is 14 residues long. The germline V gene encodes CDR1 SNHLY and CDR2 FYNNEI. V was clipped by 8 bases and J by 15 bases; unmatched bases: 12.

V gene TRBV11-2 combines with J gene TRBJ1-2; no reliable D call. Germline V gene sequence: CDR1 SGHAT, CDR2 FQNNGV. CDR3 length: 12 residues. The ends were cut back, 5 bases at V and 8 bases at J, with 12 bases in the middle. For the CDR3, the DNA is TGTGCCAGCAGCCCGAGTCGTGCAGGCTACACCTTC. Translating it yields CASSPSRAGYTF.

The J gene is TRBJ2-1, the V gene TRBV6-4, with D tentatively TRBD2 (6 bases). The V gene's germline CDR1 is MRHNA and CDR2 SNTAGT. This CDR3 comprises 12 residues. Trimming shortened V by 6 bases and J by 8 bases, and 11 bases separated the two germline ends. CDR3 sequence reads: CASRDSGDEQFF. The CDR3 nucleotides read TGTGCCAGCAGGGATAGCGGCGATGAGCAGTTCTTC.

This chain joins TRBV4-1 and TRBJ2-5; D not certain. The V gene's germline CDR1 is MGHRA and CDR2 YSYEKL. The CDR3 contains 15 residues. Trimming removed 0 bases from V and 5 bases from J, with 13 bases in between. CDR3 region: CASSQDPVSWETQYF. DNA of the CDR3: TGCGCCAGCAGCCAAGATCCGGTTAGCTGGGAGACCCAGTACTTC.

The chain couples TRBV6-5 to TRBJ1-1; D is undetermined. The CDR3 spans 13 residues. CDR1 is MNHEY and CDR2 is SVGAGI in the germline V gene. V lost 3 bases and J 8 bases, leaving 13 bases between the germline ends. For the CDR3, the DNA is TGTGCCAGCAGTTATGACCCTAGCCGGGAAGCTTTCTTT. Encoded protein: CASSYDPSREAFF.

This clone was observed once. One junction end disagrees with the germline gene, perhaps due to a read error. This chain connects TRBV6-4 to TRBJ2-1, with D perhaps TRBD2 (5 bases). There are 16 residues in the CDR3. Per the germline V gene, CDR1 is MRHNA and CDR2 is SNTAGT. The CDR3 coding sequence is TGTGCCAGCAGTGACTCCGAGGGCTTCTCCCACAATGAGCAGTTCTTC. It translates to CASSDSEGFSHNEQFF.

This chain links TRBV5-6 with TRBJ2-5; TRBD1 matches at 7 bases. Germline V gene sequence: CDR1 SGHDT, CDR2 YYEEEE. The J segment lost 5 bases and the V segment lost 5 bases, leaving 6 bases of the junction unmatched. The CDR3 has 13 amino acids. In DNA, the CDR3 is TGTGCCAGCAGTTTTGGACAGGAGGAGACCCAGTACTTC. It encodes CASSFGQEETQYF.

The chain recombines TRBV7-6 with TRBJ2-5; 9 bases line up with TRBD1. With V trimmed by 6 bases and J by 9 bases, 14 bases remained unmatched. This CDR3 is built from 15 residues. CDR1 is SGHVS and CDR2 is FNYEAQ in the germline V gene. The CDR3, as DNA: TGTGCCAGCAGAGACTTGGACAGGGGAAACCTTCCCCAGTACTTC. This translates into CASRDLDRGNLPQYF. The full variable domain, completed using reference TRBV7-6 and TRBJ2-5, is GAGVSQSPRYKVTKRGQDVALRCDPISGHVSLYWYRQALGQGPEFLTYFNYEAQQDKSGLPNDRFSAERPEGSISTLTIQRTEQRDSAMYRCASRDLDRGNLPQYFGPGTRLLVL.

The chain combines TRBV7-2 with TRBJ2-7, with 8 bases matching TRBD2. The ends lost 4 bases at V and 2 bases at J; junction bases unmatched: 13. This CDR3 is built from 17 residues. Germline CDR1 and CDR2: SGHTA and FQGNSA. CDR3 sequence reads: CASSYVSGGINTYEQYF. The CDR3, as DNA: TGTGCCAGCAGCTACGTTTCGGGGGGGATCAACACCTACGAGCAGTACTTC.

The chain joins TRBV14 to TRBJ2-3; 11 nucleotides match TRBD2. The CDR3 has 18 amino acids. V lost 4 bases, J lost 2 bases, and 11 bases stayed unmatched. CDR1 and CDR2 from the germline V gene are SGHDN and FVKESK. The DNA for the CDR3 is TGTGCCAGCAGCCGATCACCGGGACTAGCGGTTCCCACAGATACGCAGTATTTT. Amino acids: CASSRSPGLAVPTDTQYF. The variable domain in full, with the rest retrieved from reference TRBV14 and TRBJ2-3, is EAGVTQFPSHSVIEKGQTVTLRCDPISGHDNLYWYRRVMGKEIKFLLHFVKESKQDESGMPNNRFLAERTGGTYSTLKVQPAELEDSGVYFCASSRSPGLAVPTDTQYFGPGTRLTVL.